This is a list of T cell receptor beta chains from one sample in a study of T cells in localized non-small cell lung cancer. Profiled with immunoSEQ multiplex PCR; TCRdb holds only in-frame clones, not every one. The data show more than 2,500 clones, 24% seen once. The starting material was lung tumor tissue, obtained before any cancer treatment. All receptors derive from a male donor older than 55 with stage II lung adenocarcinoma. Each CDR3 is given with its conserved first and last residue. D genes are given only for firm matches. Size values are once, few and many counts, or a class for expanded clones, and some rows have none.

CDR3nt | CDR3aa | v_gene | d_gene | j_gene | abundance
TGTGCCAGCAGCCAAGATCTGAAGGACGAGCAGTACTTC | CASSQDLKDEQYF | TRBV14 | . | TRBJ2-7 | few
TGTGCCAGCAGTTCACTAGATGCCGAGCAGTACTTC | CASSSLDAEQYF | TRBV6-8 | . | TRBJ2-7 | .
TGCGCCAGCAGCTTGGTGGTCCGGGTTGAGGGTGAAAAACTGTTTTTT | CASSLVVRVEGEKLFF | TRBV5-1 | . | TRBJ1-4 | .
TGCAGCGTTGAGTCCCCTGCATCCTACGAGCAGTACTTC | CSVESPASYEQYF | TRBV29-1 | . | TRBJ2-7 | .
TGTGCCTGGACAGTTGGGGGTGAGACCCAGTACTTC | CAWTVGGETQYF | TRBV30 | . | TRBJ2-5 | .
TGTGCCAGCAGCTTCGTTACAGGGGACGATGGCTACACCTTC | CASSFVTGDDGYTF | TRBV11-3 | TRBD1 | TRBJ1-2 | medium-sized
TGTGCCAGCAGCCCCCGGGTCGCTAACTATGGCTACACCTTC | CASSPRVANYGYTF | TRBV9 | . | TRBJ1-2 | few
TGCAGCGTTGTGGGGCGGACAGGGAGGACTGAAGCTTTCTTT | CSVVGRTGRTEAFF | TRBV29-1 | TRBD1 | TRBJ1-1 | .
TGTGCCAGCTCACCGGACGGAACCTACGAGCAGTACTTC | CASSPDGTYEQYF | TRBV18 | . | TRBJ2-7 | .
TGTGCCTGGGATTTACAGGGAAAAGGTGGCTACACCTTC | CAWDLQGKGGYTF | TRBV30 | . | TRBJ1-2 | .
TGTGCCAGCAGCACACCGGTCACAGGGACTAGCACAGATACGCAGTATTTT | CASSTPVTGTSTDTQYF | TRBV6-8 | . | TRBJ2-3 | .
TGTGCCAGTAGTATCCGGGCACCTGAAGCTTTCTTT | CASSIRAPEAFF | TRBV19 | . | TRBJ1-1 | .
TGTGCCAGCTCAGACAGCACAGATACGCAGTATTTT | CASSDSTDTQYF | TRBV18 | . | TRBJ2-3 | .
TGTGCCAGCAGCCCCCTGACTAGCGGGGTAACAGATACGCAGTATTTT | CASSPLTSGVTDTQYF | TRBV11-3 | TRBD2 | TRBJ2-3 | few
TGTGCCAGCAGCTTTTCAGCGGGAGGCCTGGGGGAGACCCAGTACTTC | CASSFSAGGLGETQYF | TRBV11-3 | TRBD2 | TRBJ2-5 | .
TGTGCCAGTAGTATAGCCGGCGAAGGGGATCAGCCCCAGCATTTT | CASSIAGEGDQPQHF | TRBV19 | . | TRBJ1-5 | .
TGTGCCAGCAGTGATGACAGGGGCAATCGTCCCCAGCATTTT | CASSDDRGNRPQHF | TRBV6-8 | TRBD1 | TRBJ1-5 | few
TGCGCCAGCAGCCTGTCACAGGGGAACCTGCAGCCCCAGCATTTT | CASSLSQGNLQPQHF | TRBV4-1 | TRBD1 | TRBJ1-5 | medium-sized
TGTGCCAGCAGCTCTCGGACTAGCGGGACTCGCAATGAGCAGTTCTTC | CASSSRTSGTRNEQFF | TRBV9 | TRBD2 | TRBJ2-1 | large
TGTGCCAGCAGCGCCGGGACTAGCGAGGGCCCGGGCTACAATGAGCAGTTCTTC | CASSAGTSEGPGYNEQFF | TRBV9 | TRBD2 | TRBJ2-1 | few
TGTGCCAGCAGCTTATCGGCAGGGATGGATGGCTACACCTTC | CASSLSAGMDGYTF | TRBV11-3 | . | TRBJ1-2 | .
TGTGCCAGCACTTGGGGACAGGGGGCGCGGGAGCAGTACTTC | CASTWGQGAREQYF | TRBV28 | TRBD1 | TRBJ2-7 | few
TGTGCCAGTCTCGGGACCTACAATGAGCAGTTCTTC | CASLGTYNEQFF | TRBV19 | . | TRBJ2-1 | few
TGCGCCAGCAGCCCCGGCCACCGGACAACCGGTGAAAAACTGTTTTTT | CASSPGHRTTGEKLFF | TRBV4-1 | . | TRBJ1-4 | medium-sized
TGTGCCAGCAGCTGGGAGAGGGCAATCGAGCAGTACTTC | CASSWERAIEQYF | TRBV7-2 | . | TRBJ2-7 | .
TGTGCCAGCAGTCTAGCGATGACAGGAGGAACCTACAATGAGCAGTTCTTC | CASSLAMTGGTYNEQFF | TRBV9 | . | TRBJ2-1 | medium-sized
TGCGCCAGCAGATCCGGGACTACCTACACCGGGGAGCTGTTTTTT | CASRSGTTYTGELFF | TRBV5-1 | TRBD2 | TRBJ2-2 | .
TGTGCCAGCAGCTTCCCGGGACCTCTTTTTGAAAGCTCCTACGAGCAGTACTTC | CASSFPGPLFESSYEQYF | TRBV7-6 | . | TRBJ2-7 | .
TGTGCCAGCAGCTTAGGTACCGGGAACACCGGGGAGCTGTTTTTT | CASSLGTGNTGELFF | TRBV11-3 | . | TRBJ2-2 | few
TGTGCCATCAGTGAGGTAGCGGGAGTAGGAGATACGCAGTATTTT | CAISEVAGVGDTQYF | TRBV10-3 | TRBD2 | TRBJ2-3 | .
TGTGCCAGCTCGCCTGGGGTGTGGCGCTTGAGCTCCTACGAGCAGTACTTC | CASSPGVWRLSSYEQYF | TRBV18 | . | TRBJ2-7 | few
TGTGCCTGGAGTCGGGGGCGGGGAGATACGCAGTATTTT | CAWSRGRGDTQYF | TRBV30 | . | TRBJ2-3 | .
TGTGCCTGGGCGACAGGGTTGATTTCTGGGTCTTACACCGGGGAGCTGTTTTTT | CAWATGLISGSYTGELFF | TRBV30 | TRBD1 | TRBJ2-2 | few
TGTGCCAGCAGCGTGAGGCCTCTAAGCACAGATACGCAGTATTTT | CASSVRPLSTDTQYF | TRBV9 | . | TRBJ2-3 | .
TGTGCCAGCAGCCAGGGGATATTGGCAGGGGGACGTGAAGCTTTCTTT | CASSQGILAGGREAFF | TRBV9 | TRBD1 | TRBJ1-1 | .
TGTGCCAGCAGCACCCGTTGGGCTAGCGGGAGCTCAGAGGGAGATACGCAGTATTTT | CASSTRWASGSSEGDTQYF | TRBV11-3 | TRBD2 | TRBJ2-3 | .
TGCAGCGCCGCCCGGGTCACAGATACGCAGTATTTT | CSAARVTDTQYF | TRBV29-1 | . | TRBJ2-3 | .
TGTGCCAGCAGTCCCCGACAGGGATTGAACTATGGCTACACCTTC | CASSPRQGLNYGYTF | TRBV6-8 | TRBD1 | TRBJ1-2 | .
TGTGCCACCTCCGAGGTAGCGGGGGCTAATTCACCCCTCCACTTT | CATSEVAGANSPLHF | TRBV19 | . | TRBJ1-6 | .
TGTGCCTGGAGTGTAAGGACAGCAACGGGCGGCTACACCTTC | CAWSVRTATGGYTF | TRBV30 | . | TRBJ1-2 | few
TGTGCCAGTAGAGGGTGGGAGAGAGGATCCTACAATGAGCAGTTCTTC | CASRGWERGSYNEQFF | TRBV19 | . | TRBJ2-1 | once
TGTGCCAGCATGACAACAGGGAACTATGGCTACACCTTC | CASMTTGNYGYTF | TRBV9 | . | TRBJ1-2 | medium-sized
TGTGCCAGCAGCTTGGGAGACGGCTCTGGAAACACCATATATTTT | CASSLGDGSGNTIYF | TRBV11-3 | . | TRBJ1-3 | few
TGTGCCAGCGCAGAGAATTCGGAGACCCAGTACTTC | CASAENSETQYF | TRBV28 | . | TRBJ2-5 | .
TGTGCCAGCAGGATAGGGGTCTCTGGGGCCAACGTCCTGACTTTC | CASRIGVSGANVLTF | TRBV6-8 | . | TRBJ2-6 | medium-sized
TGTGCCAGTAGTAGGGGACTCTCCGGGTTAGCGGAGACCCAGTACTTC | CASSRGLSGLAETQYF | TRBV19 | . | TRBJ2-5 | .
TGTGCCAGCACAGCGTCGCCCTACGAGCAGTACTTC | CASTASPYEQYF | TRBV28 | . | TRBJ2-7 | once
TGTGCCAGCAGCTCCTTCAGGGCGCCCCATGGCTACACCTTC | CASSSFRAPHGYTF | TRBV11-3 | . | TRBJ1-2 | few
TGTGCCTGGAACTCGGGGGTGGGAGGCGAAAAACTGTTTTTT | CAWNSGVGGEKLFF | TRBV30 | . | TRBJ1-4 | .
TGCAGCGTCTTAGACAGGGGGCTTGGCTACACCTTC | CSVLDRGLGYTF | TRBV29-1 | TRBD1 | TRBJ1-2 | .